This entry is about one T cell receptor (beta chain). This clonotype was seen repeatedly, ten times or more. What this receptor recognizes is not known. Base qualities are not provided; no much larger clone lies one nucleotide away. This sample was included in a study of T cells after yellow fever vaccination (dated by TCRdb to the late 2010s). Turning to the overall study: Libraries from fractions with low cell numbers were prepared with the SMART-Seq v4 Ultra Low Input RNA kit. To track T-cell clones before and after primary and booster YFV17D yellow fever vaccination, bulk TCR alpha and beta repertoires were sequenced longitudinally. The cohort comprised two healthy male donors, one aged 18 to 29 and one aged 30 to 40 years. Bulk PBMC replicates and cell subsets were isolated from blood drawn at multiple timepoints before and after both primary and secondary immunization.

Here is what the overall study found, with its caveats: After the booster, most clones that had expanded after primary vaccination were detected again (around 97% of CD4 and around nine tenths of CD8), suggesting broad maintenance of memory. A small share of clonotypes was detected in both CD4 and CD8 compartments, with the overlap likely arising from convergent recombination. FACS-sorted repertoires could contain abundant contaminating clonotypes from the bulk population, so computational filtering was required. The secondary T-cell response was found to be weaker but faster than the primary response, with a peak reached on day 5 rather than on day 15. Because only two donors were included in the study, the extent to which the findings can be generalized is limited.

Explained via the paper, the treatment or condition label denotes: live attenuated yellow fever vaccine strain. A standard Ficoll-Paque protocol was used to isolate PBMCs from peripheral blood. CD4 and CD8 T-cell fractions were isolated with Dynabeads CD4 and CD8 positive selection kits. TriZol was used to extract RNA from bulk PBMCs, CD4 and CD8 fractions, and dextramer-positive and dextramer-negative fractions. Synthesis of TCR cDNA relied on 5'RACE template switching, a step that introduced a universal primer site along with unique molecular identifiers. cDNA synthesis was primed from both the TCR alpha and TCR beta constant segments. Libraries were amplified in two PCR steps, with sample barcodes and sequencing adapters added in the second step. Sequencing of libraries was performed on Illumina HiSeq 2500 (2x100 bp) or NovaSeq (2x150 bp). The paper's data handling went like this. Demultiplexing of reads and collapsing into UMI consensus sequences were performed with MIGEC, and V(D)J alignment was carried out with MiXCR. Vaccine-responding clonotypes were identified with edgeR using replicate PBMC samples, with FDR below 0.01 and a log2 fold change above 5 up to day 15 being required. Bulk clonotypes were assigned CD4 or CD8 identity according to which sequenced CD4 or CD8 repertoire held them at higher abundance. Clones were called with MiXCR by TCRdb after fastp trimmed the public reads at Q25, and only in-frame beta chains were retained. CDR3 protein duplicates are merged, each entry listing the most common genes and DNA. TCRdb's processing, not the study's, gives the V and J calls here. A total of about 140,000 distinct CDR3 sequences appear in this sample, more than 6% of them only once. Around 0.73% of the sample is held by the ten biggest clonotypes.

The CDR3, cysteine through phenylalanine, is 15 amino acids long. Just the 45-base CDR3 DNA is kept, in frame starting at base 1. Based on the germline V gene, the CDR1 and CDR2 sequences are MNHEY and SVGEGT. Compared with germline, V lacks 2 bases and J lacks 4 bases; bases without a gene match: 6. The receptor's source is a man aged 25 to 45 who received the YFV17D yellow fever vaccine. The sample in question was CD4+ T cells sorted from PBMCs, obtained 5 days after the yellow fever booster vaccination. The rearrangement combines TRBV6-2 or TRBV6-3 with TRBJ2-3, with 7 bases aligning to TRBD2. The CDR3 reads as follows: CASSYRGGRADTQYF. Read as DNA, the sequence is TGTGCCAGCAGTTACAGGGGCGGGAGAGCAGATACGCAGTATTTT.